The TCR beta chain described here comes from a study of T-cell reconstitution after alpha-beta-depleted transplantation in children. It was with unique molecular identifiers that the TCRbeta library was prepared. TCRdb recomputed calls from the PCR reads with MiXCR, one row per CDR3 protein. The sample consists of around 580,000 distinct CDR3 sequences, 23% of them appearing once. V lost 5 bases, J lost 6 bases, and 13 bases lay in between. CDR1 is DFQATT, CDR2 SNEGSKA, per germline (reference sequence). The CDR3 is 13 residues long. The material was PBMCs, mostly from graft donor cells, obtained 360 days after TCRalphabeta/CD19-depleted stem cell transplant. This chain connects TRBV20-1 to TRBJ1-4; D ambiguous. This clonotype was obtained from a boy less than two years old who had a stem cell transplant for acute myeloid leukemia, so the T cells may come from the graft donor. The CDR3 reads CSASTRQDEKLFF. In nucleotides, the CDR3 is TGCAGTGCTTCCACGCGGCAGGATGAAAAACTGTTTTTT.